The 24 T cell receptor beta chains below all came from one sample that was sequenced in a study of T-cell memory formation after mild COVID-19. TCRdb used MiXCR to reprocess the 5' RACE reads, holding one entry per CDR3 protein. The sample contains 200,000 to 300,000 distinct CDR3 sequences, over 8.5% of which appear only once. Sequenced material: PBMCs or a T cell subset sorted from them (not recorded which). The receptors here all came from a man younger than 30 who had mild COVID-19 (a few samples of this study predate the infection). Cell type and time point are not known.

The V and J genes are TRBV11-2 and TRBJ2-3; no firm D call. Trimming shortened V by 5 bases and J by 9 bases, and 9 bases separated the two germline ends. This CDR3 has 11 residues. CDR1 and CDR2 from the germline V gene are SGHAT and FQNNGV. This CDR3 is CASSGQRTQYF. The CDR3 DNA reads TGTGCCAGCAGCGGCCAGAGGACGCAGTATTTT.

CDR3 nucleotides: TGCGCCAGCAGCCAAGGGACTAGCGGGGTACATGAGACCCAGTACTTC. Its protein is CASSQGTSGVHETQYF. The chain uses TRBV5-1 and TRBJ2-5, with TRBD2 identical over 13 bases. Germline V lookup: CDR1 SGHRS, CDR2 YFSETQ. Trimming took 4 bases from V and 5 from J; bases not matched to a gene: 8. This CDR3 spans 16 amino acids.

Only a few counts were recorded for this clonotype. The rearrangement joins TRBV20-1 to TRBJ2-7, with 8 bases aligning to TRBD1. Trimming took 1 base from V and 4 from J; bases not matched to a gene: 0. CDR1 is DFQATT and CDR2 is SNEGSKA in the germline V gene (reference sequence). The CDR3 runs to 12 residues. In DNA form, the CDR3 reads TGCAGTGCTAGAGGGACAGGGTACGAGCAGTACGTC. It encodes CSARGTGYEQYV.

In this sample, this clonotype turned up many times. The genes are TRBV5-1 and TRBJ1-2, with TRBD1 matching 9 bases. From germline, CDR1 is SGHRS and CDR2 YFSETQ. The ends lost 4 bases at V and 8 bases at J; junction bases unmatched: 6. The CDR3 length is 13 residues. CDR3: CASSPGQGEGYTF. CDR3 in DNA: TGCGCCAGCAGCCCGGGACAGGGTGAGGGCTACACCTTC.

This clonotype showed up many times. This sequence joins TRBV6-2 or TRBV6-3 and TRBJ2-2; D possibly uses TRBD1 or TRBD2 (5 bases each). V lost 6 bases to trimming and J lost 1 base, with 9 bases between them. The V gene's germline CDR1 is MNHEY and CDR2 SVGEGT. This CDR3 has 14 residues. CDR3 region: CASSPGRNTGELFF. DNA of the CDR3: TGTGCCAGCAGCCCGGGACGGAACACCGGGGAGCTGTTTTTT.

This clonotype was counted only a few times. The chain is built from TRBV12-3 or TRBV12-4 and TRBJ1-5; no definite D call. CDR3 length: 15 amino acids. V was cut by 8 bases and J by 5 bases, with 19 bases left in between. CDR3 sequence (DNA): TGTGCCAGCGCCTTTGGTTCCGAAAGTTATCAGCCCCAGCATTTT. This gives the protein CASAFGSESYQPQHF.

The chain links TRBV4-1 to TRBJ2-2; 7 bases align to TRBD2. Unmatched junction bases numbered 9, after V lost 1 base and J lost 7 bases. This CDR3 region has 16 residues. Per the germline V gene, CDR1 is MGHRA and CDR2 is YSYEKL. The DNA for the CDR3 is TGCGCCAGCAGCCAAGGACTCGGACCGGGGGGCGGGGAGCTGTTTTTT. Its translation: CASSQGLGPGGGELFF.

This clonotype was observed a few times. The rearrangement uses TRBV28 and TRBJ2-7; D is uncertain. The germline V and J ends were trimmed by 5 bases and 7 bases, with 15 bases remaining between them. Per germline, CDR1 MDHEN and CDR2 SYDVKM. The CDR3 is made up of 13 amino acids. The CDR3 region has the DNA TGTGCCAGCAGTAAAGGGTGGTCGGAAGAGCAGTACGTC. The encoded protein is CASSKGWSEEQYV.

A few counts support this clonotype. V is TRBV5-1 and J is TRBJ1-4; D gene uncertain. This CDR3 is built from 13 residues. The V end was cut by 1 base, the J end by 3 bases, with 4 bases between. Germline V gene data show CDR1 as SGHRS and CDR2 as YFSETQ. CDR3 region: CASSLLSNEKLFF. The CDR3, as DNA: TGCGCCAGCAGCTTGTTATCTAATGAAAAACTGTTTTTT.

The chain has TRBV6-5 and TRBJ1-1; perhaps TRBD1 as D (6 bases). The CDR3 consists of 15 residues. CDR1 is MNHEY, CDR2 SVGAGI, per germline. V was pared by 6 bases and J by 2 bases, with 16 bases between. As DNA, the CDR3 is TGTGCCAGCAGGGGGAACAGGGTCGCTAACACTGAAGCTTTCTTT. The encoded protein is CASRGNRVANTEAFF.

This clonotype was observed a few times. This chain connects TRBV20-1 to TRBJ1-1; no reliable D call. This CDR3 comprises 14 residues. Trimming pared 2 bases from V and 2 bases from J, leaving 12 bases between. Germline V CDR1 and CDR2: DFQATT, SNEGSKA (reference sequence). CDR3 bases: TGCAGTGCTAGAAGGCTCCAAATTAACACTGAAGCTTTCTTT. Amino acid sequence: CSARRLQINTEAFF.

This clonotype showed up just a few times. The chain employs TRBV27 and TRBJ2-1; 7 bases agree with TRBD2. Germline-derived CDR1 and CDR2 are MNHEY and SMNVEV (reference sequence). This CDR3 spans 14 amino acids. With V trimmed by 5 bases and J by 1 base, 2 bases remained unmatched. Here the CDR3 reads CASSRSGSYNEQFF. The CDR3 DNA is TGTGCCAGCAGTCGTAGCGGGTCCTACAATGAGCAGTTCTTC.

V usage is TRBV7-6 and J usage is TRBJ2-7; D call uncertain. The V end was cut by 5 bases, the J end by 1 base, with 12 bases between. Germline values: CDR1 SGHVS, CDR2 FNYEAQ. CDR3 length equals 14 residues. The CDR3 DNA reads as TGTGCCAGCAGCCCTAAGGGCCCTTCCTACGAGCAGTACGTC. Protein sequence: CASSPKGPSYEQYV.

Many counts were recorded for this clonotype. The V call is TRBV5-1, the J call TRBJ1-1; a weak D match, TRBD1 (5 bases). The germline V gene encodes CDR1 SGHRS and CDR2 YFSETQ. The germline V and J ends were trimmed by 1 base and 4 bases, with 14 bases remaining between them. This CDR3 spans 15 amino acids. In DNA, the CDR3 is TGCGCCAGCAGCTTGCAGACAGTCTCTTTCACTGAAGCTTTCTTT. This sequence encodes CASSLQTVSFTEAFF.

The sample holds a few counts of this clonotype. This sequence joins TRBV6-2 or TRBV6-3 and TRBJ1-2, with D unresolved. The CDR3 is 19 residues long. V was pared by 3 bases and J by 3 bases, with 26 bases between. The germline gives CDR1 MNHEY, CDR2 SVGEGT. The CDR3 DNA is TGTGCCAGCAGTTATCGAGTGGGTTCCTCACGCTGGTTTTACTATGGCTACACCTTC. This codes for CASSYRVGSSRWFYYGYTF.

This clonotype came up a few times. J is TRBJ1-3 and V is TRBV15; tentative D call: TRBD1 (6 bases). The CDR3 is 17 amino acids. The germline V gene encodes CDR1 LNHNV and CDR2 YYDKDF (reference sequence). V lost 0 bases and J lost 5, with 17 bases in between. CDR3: CATSRDFPTGPRNTIYF. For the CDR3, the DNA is TGTGCCACCAGCAGAGATTTCCCAACAGGGCCAAGAAACACCATATATTTT.

This CDR3 is CASTPQPSGGAFNEQFF. Here the CDR3 DNA reads TGCGCCAGCACCCCCCAACCTAGCGGGGGGGCCTTCAATGAGCAGTTCTTC. This rearrangement joins TRBV5-1 to TRBJ2-1; TRBD2 agrees at 12 bases. The ends lost 6 bases at V and 6 bases at J; junction bases unmatched: 13. Germline V lookup: CDR1 SGHRS, CDR2 YFSETQ. CDR3 length: 17 residues. Together with reference TRBV5-1 and TRBJ2-1, the CDR3 gives the full variable domain: KAGVTQTPRYLIKTRGQQVTLSCSPISGHRSVSWYQQTPGQGLQFLFEYFSETQRNKGNFPGRFSGRQFSNSRSEMNVSTLELGDSALYLCASTPQPSGGAFNEQFFGPGTRLTVL.

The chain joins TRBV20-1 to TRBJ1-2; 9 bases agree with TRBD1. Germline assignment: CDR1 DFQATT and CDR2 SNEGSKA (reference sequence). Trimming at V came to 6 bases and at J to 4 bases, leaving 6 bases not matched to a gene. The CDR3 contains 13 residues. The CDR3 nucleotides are TGCAGTGCAACCGGGGACAGGGCCTATGGCTACACCTTC. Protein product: CSATGDRAYGYTF.

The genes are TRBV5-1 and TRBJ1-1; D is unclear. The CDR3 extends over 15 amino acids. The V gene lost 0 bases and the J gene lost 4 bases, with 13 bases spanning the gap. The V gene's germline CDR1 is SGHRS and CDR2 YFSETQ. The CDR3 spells CASSLGTVRGTEAFF. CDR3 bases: TGCGCCAGCAGCTTGGGGACGGTGCGGGGCACTGAAGCTTTCTTT. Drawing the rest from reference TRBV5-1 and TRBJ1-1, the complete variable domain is KAGVTQTPRYLIKTRGQQVTLSCSPISGHRSVSWYQQTPGQGLQFLFEYFSETQRNKGNFPGRFSGRQFSNSRSEMNVSTLELGDSALYLCASSLGTVRGTEAFFGQGTRLTVV.

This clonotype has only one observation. CDR3 region: CASSYRVQGGTYEQYF. As DNA, the CDR3 is TGCGCCAGCAGTTACAGGGTTCAGGGAGGGACCTACGAGCAGTACTTC. This chain uses TRBV10-2 with TRBJ2-7, with D possibly being TRBD2 (7 bases). The V and J ends lost 5 bases and 2 bases respectively, with 19 bases between them. Germline-derived CDR1 and CDR2 are WSHSY and SAAADI. The CDR3 extends over 16 amino acids.

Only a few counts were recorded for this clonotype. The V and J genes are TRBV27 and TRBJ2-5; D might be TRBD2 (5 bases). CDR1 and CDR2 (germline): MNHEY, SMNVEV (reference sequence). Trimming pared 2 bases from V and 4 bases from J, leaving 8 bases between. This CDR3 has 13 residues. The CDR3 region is CASSLERGETQYF. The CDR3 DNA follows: TGTGCCAGCAGTTTAGAACGGGGAGAGACCCAGTACTTC.

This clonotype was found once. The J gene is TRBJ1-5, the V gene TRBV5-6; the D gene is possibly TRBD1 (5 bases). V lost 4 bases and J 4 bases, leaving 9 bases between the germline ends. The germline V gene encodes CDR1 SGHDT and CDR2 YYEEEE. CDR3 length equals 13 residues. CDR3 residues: CASSVGANQPQHF. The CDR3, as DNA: TGTGCCAGCAGCGTCGGGGCTAATCAGCCCCAGCATTTT.

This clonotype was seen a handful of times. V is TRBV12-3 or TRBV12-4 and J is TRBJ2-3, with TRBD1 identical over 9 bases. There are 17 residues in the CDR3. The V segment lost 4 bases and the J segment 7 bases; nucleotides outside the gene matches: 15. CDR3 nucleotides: TGTGCCAGCAGTTACCGGGGGACAGGGATGTTCGGGCATACGCAGTATTTT. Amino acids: CASSYRGTGMFGHTQYF.

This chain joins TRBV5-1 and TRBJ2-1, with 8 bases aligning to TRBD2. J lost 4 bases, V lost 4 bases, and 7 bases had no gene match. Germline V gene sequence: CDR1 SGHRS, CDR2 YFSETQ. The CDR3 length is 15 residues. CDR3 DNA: TGCGCCAGCAGCATAGGACTAGCCGGTTACAATGAGCAGTTCTTC. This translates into CASSIGLAGYNEQFF.